Shown below are 2 T cell receptor beta chains from a single sample sequenced in a study of shared clonotypes between healthy human individuals. Measured with immunoSEQ multiplex PCR; TCRdb has only the in-frame clones, and not every one. The repertoire includes 1,500,000 or so clones, 98% to 99% of them detected once, and 0.3% to 0.45% sits in the top ten. The sequenced sample consisted of naive CD4+ T cells sorted from blood. Subset meaning: CD45RA+ positively selected. These receptor sequences come from a man aged 30 to 45 in good health.

The chain recombines TRBV9 with TRBJ2-5, with D possibly TRBD2 on 6 matching bases. CDR1 and CDR2 from the germline V gene are SGDLS and YYNGEE. The CDR3 is 15 residues long. Trimming shortened V by 0 bases and J by 4 bases, and 13 bases separated the two germline ends. The CDR3 sequence is CASSVAGYGGETQYF. CDR3 in DNA: TGTGCCAGCAGCGTAGCTGGCTACGGGGGAGAGACCCAGTACTTC. Based on the CDR3 plus reference TRBV9 and TRBJ2-5, the full variable domain is DSGVTQTPKHLITATGQRVTLRCSPRSGDLSVYWYQQSLDQGLQFLIQYYNGEERAKGNILERFSAQQFPDLHSELNLSSLELGDSALYFCASSVAGYGGETQYFGPGTRLLVL.

The CDR3 DNA sequence: TGCGCCAGCAGCTTGGCCCCAGGGGGTGGTCAGCCCCAGCATTTT. Protein product: CASSLAPGGGQPQHF. J is TRBJ1-5 and V is TRBV5-1; 7 bases map to TRBD1. CDR3 length: 15 amino acids. V dropped 0 bases and J dropped 6; count of bases not matched to a gene: 6. In germline, CDR1 is SGHRS, CDR2 YFSETQ.